This passage covers 16 T cell receptor beta chains from one sample sequenced in a study of cytomegalovirus exposure and HLA in healthy donors. The primer mix had 60 Vbeta and 13 Jbeta primers. The repertoire was sequenced with immunoSEQ multiplex PCR; TCRdb's copy has only in-frame clones and lacks some. Here the sample spans over 130,000 clones, around three quarters being singletons. The specimen sequenced was PBMCs. The receptor set was obtained from a man between 35 and 55 years old in good health and CMV-seronegative.

This chain joins TRBV6-1 and TRBJ1-6; the match to TRBD1 covers 9 bases. The J segment lost 9 bases and the V segment lost 4 bases, leaving 10 bases of the junction unmatched. From germline, CDR1 is MNHNS and CDR2 SASEGT. The CDR3 contains 16 residues. CDR3 residues: CASSGGQGPLGSPLHF. Written as DNA, the CDR3 is TGTGCCAGCAGTGGGGGACAGGGACCTTTGGGTTCACCCCTCCACTTT.

This clone has just a few counts. The chain has TRBV7-9 and TRBJ1-4, with a tentative D call TRBD1 (5 bases). This CDR3 spans 14 amino acids. From germline, CDR1 is SEHNR and CDR2 FQNEAQ (reference sequence). The V end was cut by 6 bases, the J end by 5 bases, with 13 bases between. The CDR3 nucleotides read TGTGCCAGCAGGGTAACGGGGGGAAATGAAAAACTGTTTTTT. This translates into CASRVTGGNEKLFF.

The chain uses TRBV10-2 and TRBJ2-3; tentatively, D is TRBD1 (5 bases). V lost 4 bases to trimming and J lost 3 bases, with 8 bases between them. CDR3 length equals 13 residues. Germline CDR1 WSHSY, CDR2 SAAADI. The CDR3 DNA follows: TGCGCCAGCAGTGTCAAGGGGACAGATACGCAGTATTTT. This codes for CASSVKGTDTQYF.

The rearrangement joins TRBV6-1 to TRBJ2-7; TRBD1 might be the D (5 bases). CDR3 size: 13 residues. Germline V gives CDR1 MNHNS, CDR2 SASEGT. V shed 2 bases and J shed 5 bases, with 10 bases lying between them. The CDR3 DNA follows: TGTGCCAGCAGTGAACAGGGTGTCCACGAGCAGTACTTC. Its translation is CASSEQGVHEQYF.

The chain is built from TRBV19 and TRBJ1-1; D might be TRBD1 (6 bases). The ends were cut back, 9 bases at V and 5 bases at J, with 19 bases in the middle. Germline V lookup: CDR1 LNHDA, CDR2 SQIVND (reference sequence). The CDR3 is made up of 14 amino acids. The CDR3 coding sequence is TGTGCCAGCAGTGCGGGGGGGGCTACTACTGAAGCTTTCTTT. Its translation: CASSAGGATTEAFF.

The count of this clone is one. Other DNA sequences from this sample encode an identical CDR3 as well. This chain links TRBV7-9 with TRBJ2-7, with TRBD1 identical over 8 bases. Germline-derived CDR1 and CDR2 are SEHNR and FQNEAQ (reference sequence). The CDR3 loop spans 13 amino acids. Losses at the gene ends were 5 bases for V and 4 bases for J; bases not matched to a gene: 4. The CDR3 nucleotides read TGTGCCAGCAGCCCACGGGACAGGTACGAGCAGTACTTC. Protein product: CASSPRDRYEQYF.

The chain recombines TRBV21-1 with TRBJ1-2. TRBV21-1 is recorded as a pseudogene. CDR3 size: 12 residues. The CDR3 sequence: CASGLSIEGYTF. The CDR3 DNA follows: TGTGCCAGCGGACTCTCGATAGAGGGCTACACCTTC.

The V gene is TRBV29-1, the J gene TRBJ2-1; TRBD2 matches at 9 bases. V was pared by 2 bases and J by 6 bases, with 5 bases of the junction left unmatched. Germline V lookup: CDR1 SQVTM, CDR2 ANQGSEA. CDR3 length: 14 amino acids. CDR3 bases: TGCAGCGTTGAAATAGGACTAGCGTTCAATGAGCAGTTCTTC. This sequence encodes CSVEIGLAFNEQFF.

This clone was detected only once. The chain joins TRBV4-1 to TRBJ1-6; D remains ambiguous. The CDR3 consists of 15 residues. CDR1 and CDR2 (germline): MGHRA, YSYEKL. Trimming removed 7 bases at V and 10 bases at J, with 20 bases between. This CDR3 reads CASTPEGRVASPLHF. CDR3 nucleotide sequence: TGCGCCAGCACTCCCGAGGGAAGGGTAGCCTCACCCCTCCACTTT.

This chain links TRBV6-1 with TRBJ2-3, with 7 nucleotides matching TRBD2. CDR1 and CDR2 from the germline V gene are MNHNS and SASEGT. The ends lost 9 bases at V and 1 base at J; junction bases unmatched: 7. The CDR3 is made up of 14 amino acids. The CDR3: CASERGEGTDTQYF. CDR3 bases: TGTGCCAGTGAACGGGGGGAAGGCACAGATACGCAGTATTTT.

The V and J genes are TRBV28 and TRBJ1-5, with 12 bases aligning to TRBD1. Per the germline V gene, CDR1 is MDHEN and CDR2 is SYDVKM. J gave up 6 bases and V 2 bases, and 5 bases lay outside the gene matches. The CDR3 loop spans 16 amino acids. The CDR3 DNA follows: TGTGCCAGCAGTTTAAGGGGACAGGGGGCTTTTCAGCCCCAGCATTTT. Protein product: CASSLRGQGAFQPQHF.

The chain couples TRBV30 to TRBJ2-7; maybe TRBD2 (6 bases). The CDR3 consists of 12 residues. Germline values: CDR1 GTSNPN, CDR2 SVGIG (reference sequence). V dropped 4 bases and J dropped 5 bases, with 12 bases sitting between them. The CDR3 DNA is TGTGCCTGGAAGCCCGCGGGGAACGAGCAGTACTTC. Amino acid sequence: CAWKPAGNEQYF. Full variable domain (outside the CDR3, taken from reference TRBV30 and TRBJ2-7): SQTIHQWPATLVQPVGSPLSLECTVEGTSNPNLYWYRQAAGRGLQLLFYSVGIGQISSEVPQNLSASRPQDRQFILSSKKLLLSDSGFYLCAWKPAGNEQYFGPGTRLTVT.

The J gene is TRBJ1-5, the V gene TRBV27; D is possibly TRBD1 (5 bases). Germline V lookup: CDR1 MNHEY, CDR2 SMNVEV (reference sequence). This CDR3 has 16 residues. The V and J ends lost 2 bases and 0 bases respectively, with 11 bases between them. CDR3 coding DNA: TGTGCCAGCAGTTTAGACAGCCGGTATAGCAATCAGCCCCAGCATTTT. Translated: CASSLDSRYSNQPQHF.

The chain has TRBV19 and TRBJ2-2, with 7 bases identical to TRBD1. J gave up 0 bases and V 6 bases, and 7 bases lay outside the gene matches. The CDR3 contains 16 residues. The germline gives CDR1 LNHDA, CDR2 SQIVND (reference sequence). This chain's CDR3 is CASRGLTGTNTGELFF. CDR3 DNA: TGTGCCAGTAGGGGCCTGACAGGGACGAACACCGGGGAGCTGTTTTTT.

The chain recombines TRBV27 with TRBJ2-7; perhaps TRBD2 as D (6 bases). Trimming took off 5 bases at V and 0 bases at J, with 20 bases between the two ends. The germline V gene has CDR1 MNHEY and CDR2 SMNVEV (reference sequence). The CDR3 has 17 amino acids. CDR3 loop: CASSPRDFTSSSYEQYF. As DNA, the CDR3 is TGTGCCAGCAGTCCCCGGGACTTCACCTCCAGCTCCTACGAGCAGTACTTC.

This chain links TRBV12-5 with TRBJ2-5; D is possibly TRBD1 (7 bases). The CDR3 is 15 amino acids. The ends were cut back, 2 bases at V and 1 base at J, with 11 bases in the middle. Looked up from germline, CDR1 is LGHNT and CDR2 is FRNRAP. The CDR3 DNA reads TGTGCTAGTGGTTTGTGGCAGGGGGGCCAAGAGACCCAGTACTTC. Translated: CASGLWQGGQETQYF.